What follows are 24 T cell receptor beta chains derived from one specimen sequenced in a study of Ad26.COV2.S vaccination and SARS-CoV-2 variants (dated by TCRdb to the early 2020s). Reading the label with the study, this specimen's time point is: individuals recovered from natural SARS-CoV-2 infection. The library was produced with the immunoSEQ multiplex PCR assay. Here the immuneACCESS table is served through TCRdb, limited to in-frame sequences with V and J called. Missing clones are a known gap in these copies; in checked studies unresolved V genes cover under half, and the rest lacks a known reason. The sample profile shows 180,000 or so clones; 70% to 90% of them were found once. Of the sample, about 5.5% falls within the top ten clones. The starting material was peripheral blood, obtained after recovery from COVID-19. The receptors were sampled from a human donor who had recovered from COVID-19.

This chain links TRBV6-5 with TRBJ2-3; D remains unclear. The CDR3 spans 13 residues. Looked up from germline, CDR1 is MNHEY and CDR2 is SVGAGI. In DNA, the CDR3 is TGTACCAACTGGGTTTGTGGCACAGATACGCAGTATTTT. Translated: CTNWVCGTDTQYF.

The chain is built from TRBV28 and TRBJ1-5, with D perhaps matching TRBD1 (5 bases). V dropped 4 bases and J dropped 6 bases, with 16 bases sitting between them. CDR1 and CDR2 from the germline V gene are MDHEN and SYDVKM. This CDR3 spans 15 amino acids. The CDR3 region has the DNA TGTGCCAGCAGTTCTTGGAACTTGGGGGTTCAGCCCCAGCATTTT. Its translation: CASSSWNLGVQPQHF. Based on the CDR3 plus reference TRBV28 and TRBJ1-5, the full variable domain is DVKVTQSSRYLVKRTGEKVFLECVQDMDHENMFWYRQDPGLGLRLIYFSYDVKMKEKGDIPEGYSVSREKKERFSLILESASTNQTSMYLCASSSWNLGVQPQHFGDGTRLSIL.

In nucleotides, the CDR3 is TGTGCCAGCAGCTTAGCACGGTCTACAGATACGCAGTATTTT. Translated: CASSLARSTDTQYF. The V and J genes are TRBV7-9 and TRBJ2-3; D gene unclear. The CDR3 covers 14 residues. CDR1 is SEHNR and CDR2 is FQNEAQ in the germline V gene (reference sequence). With 0 bases removed from V and 3 bases from J, the gap between germline ends came to 7 bases.

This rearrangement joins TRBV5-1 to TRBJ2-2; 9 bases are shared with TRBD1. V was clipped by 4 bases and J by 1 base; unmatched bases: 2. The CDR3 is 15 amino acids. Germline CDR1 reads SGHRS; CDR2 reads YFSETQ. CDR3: CASSPDRGNTGELFF. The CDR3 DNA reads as TGCGCCAGCAGCCCGGACAGGGGGAACACCGGGGAGCTGTTTTTT.

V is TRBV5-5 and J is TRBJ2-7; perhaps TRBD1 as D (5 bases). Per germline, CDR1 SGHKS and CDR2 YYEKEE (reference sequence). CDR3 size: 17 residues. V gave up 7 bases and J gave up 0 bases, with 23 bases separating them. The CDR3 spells CASDAKYQGGGSYEQYF. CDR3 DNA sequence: TGTGCCAGCGATGCTAAATATCAGGGTGGCGGCTCCTACGAGCAGTACTTC.

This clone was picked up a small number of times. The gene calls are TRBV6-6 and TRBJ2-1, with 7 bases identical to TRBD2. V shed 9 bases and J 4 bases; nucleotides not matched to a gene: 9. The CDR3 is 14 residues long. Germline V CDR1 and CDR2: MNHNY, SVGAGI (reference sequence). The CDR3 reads CASRDYRGYNEQFF. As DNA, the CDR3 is TGTGCCAGTCGGGACTACCGAGGATACAATGAGCAGTTCTTC.

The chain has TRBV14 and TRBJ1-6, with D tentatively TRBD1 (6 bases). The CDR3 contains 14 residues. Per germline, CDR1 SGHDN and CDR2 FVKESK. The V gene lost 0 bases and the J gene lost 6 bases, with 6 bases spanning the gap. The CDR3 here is CASSQDRGNSPLHF. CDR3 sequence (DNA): TGTGCCAGCAGCCAAGACAGGGGTAATTCACCCCTCCACTTT.

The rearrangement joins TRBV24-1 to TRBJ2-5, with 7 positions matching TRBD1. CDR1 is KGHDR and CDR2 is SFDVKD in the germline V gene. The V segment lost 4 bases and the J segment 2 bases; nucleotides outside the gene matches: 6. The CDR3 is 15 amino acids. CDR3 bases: TGTGCCACCAGTGACTCCGGGACAGCTCAAGAGACCCAGTACTTC. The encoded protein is CATSDSGTAQETQYF.

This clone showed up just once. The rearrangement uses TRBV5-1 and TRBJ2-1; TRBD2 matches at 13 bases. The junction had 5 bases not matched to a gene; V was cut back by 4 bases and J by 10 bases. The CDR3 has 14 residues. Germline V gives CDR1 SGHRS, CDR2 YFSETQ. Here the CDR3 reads CASSPGLAGNEQFF. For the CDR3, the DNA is TGCGCCAGCAGCCCGGGACTAGCGGGAAACGAGCAGTTCTTC.

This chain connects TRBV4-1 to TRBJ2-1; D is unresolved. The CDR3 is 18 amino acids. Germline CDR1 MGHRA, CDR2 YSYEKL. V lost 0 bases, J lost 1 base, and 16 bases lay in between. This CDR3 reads CASSQDSVPGYSYNEQFF. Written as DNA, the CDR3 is TGCGCCAGCAGCCAAGACTCGGTACCCGGTTATTCCTACAATGAGCAGTTCTTC.

In nucleotides, the CDR3 is TGCGCCAGCAGCCAAGGTCCTACGCAGTATTTT. This translates into CASSQGPTQYF. The chain couples TRBV4-1 to TRBJ2-3; no clear D. The CDR3 sequence is 11 residues long. Trimming shortened V by 1 base and J by 8 bases, and 4 bases separated the two germline ends. Germline CDR1 and CDR2: MGHRA and YSYEKL.

CDR3 region: CASSRSSGSTDTQYF. CDR3 DNA sequence: TGTGCCAGCTCACGGTCTAGCGGGAGCACAGATACGCAGTATTTT. The rearrangement links TRBV18 to TRBJ2-3, with 8 positions matching TRBD2. The CDR3 loop spans 15 amino acids. With 4 bases clipped from V and 0 bases from J, the junction kept 3 bases outside the gene matches. The germline gives CDR1 KGHSH, CDR2 LQKENI.

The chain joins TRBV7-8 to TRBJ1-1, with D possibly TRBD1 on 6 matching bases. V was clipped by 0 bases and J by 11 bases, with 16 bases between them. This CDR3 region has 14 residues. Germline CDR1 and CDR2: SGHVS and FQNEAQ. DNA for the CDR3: TGTGCCAGCAGCTTAGCCAGGGGAGGGGTTGGGGCTTTCTTT. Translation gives CASSLARGGVGAFF.

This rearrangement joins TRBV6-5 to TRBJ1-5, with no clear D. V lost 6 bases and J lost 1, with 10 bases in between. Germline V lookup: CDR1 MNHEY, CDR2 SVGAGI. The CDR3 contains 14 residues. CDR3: CASRAVSSNQPQHF. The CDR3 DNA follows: TGTGCCAGCAGAGCCGTAAGCAGCAATCAGCCCCAGCATTTT.

The CDR3 sequence is CASSPWTLYNEQFF. In DNA, the CDR3 is TGTGCCAGCAGCCCCTGGACCCTATACAATGAGCAGTTCTTC. The chain recombines TRBV7-9 with TRBJ2-1; D not certain. V lost 5 bases, J lost 4 bases, and 12 bases lay in between. CDR3 size: 14 residues. CDR1 is SEHNR and CDR2 is FQNEAQ in the germline V gene (reference sequence).

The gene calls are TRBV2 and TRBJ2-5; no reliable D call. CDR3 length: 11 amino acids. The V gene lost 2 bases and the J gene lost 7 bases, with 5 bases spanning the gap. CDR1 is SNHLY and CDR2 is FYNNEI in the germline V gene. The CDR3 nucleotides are TGTGCCAGCAGTGAATCGGGGACCCAGTACTTC. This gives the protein CASSESGTQYF.

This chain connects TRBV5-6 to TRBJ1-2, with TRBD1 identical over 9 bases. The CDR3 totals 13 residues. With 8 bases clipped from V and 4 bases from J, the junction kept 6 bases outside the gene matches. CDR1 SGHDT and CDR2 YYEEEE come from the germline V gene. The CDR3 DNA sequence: TGTGCCAGTCAGACGGGACAGGGCTATGGCTACACCTTC. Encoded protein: CASQTGQGYGYTF.

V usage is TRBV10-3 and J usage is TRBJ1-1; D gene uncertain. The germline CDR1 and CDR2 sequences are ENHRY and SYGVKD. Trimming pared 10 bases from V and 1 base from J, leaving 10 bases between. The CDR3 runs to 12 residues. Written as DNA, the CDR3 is TGTGCCACCACTCACCAGAACACTGAAGCTTTCTTT. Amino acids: CATTHQNTEAFF.

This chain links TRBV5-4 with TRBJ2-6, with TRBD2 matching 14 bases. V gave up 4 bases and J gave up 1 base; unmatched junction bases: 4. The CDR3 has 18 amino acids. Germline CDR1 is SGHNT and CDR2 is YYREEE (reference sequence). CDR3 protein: CASSEGLAGVSGANVLTF. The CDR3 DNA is TGTGCCAGCAGCGAGGGACTAGCGGGAGTTTCTGGGGCCAACGTCCTGACTTTC.

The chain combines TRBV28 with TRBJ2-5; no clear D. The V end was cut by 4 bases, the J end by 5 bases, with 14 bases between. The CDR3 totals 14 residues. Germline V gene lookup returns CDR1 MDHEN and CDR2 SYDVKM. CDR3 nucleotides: TGTGCCAGCAGTTCCTCGGGTGTAGGGGAGACCCAGTACTTC. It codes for CASSSSGVGETQYF.

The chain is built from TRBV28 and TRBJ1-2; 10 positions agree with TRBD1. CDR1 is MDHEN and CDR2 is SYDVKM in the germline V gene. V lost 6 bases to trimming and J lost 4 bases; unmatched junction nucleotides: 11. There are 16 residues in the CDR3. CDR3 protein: CASSPVPGQGTYGYTF. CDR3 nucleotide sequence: TGTGCCAGCAGCCCCGTCCCGGGACAGGGGACCTATGGCTACACCTTC.

CDR3 sequence: CATSFGRVATGELFF. The CDR3 DNA reads TGTGCCACCAGCTTCGGGAGGGTTGCCACCGGGGAGCTGTTTTTT. This chain connects TRBV15 to TRBJ2-2; TRBD2 aligns across 8 bases. CDR1 and CDR2 from the germline V gene are LNHNV and YYDKDF (reference sequence). V was clipped by 5 bases and J by 4 bases; unmatched bases: 6. This CDR3 comprises 15 residues.

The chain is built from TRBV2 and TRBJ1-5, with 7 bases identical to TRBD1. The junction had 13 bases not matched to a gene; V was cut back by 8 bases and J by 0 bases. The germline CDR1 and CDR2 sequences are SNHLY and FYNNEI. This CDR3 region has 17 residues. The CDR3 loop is CASGLTGYLDSNQPQHF. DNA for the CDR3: TGTGCCAGCGGGTTGACAGGGTATCTCGATAGCAATCAGCCCCAGCATTTT. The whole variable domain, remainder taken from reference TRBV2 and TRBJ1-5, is EPEVTQTPSHQVTQMGQEVILRCVPISNHLYFYWYRQILGQKVEFLVSFYNNEISEKSEIFDDQFSVERPDGSNFTLKIRSTKLEDSAMYFCASGLTGYLDSNQPQHFGDGTRLSIL.

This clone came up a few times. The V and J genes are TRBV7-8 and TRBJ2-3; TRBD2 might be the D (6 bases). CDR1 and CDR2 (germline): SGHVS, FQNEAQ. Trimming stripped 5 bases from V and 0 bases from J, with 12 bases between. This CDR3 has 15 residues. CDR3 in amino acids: CASSLSRGSTDTQYF. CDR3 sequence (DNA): TGTGCCAGCAGCCTTTCGCGGGGAAGCACAGATACGCAGTATTTT.